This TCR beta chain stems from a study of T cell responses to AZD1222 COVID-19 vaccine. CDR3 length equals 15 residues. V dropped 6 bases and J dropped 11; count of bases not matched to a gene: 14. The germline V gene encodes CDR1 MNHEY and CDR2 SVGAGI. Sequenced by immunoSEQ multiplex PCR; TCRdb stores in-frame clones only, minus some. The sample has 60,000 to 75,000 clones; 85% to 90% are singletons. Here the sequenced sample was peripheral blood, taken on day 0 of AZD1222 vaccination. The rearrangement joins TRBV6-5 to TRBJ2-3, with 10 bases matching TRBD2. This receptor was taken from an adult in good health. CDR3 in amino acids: CASSLSGGGRYGQYF. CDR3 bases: TGTGCCAGCAGCTTAAGCGGGGGGGGAAGATACGGGCAGTATTTT.